One and the same sample provided the 30 T cell receptor beta chains below, sequenced in a study of human CD8 memory T cell subsets. Researchers made TCR beta libraries via UMI-labeled 5' RACE. TCRdb re-called the 5' RACE reads and catalogs CDR3 proteins one per entry, DNA excluded. The sample totals several thousand distinct CDR3 sequences. The material sequenced was CD8+ T cells from PBMCs. Receptors originate from a human donor in good health.

The CDR3 reads CASSYSLAGGVEQYF. This chain connects TRBV6-2 or TRBV6-3 to TRBJ2-7; TCRdb names TRBD2, which stays unverified in the absence of DNA. Per germline, CDR1 MNHEY and CDR2 SVGEGT. The length of the CDR3 is 15 residues.

The chain carries TRBV5-1 and TRBJ2-1; there is no DNA to check the TCRdb D call of TRBD2. From germline, CDR1 is SGHRS and CDR2 YFSETQ. The CDR3 runs to 17 residues. CDR3 in amino acids: CASSPEGLAGIYNEQFF.

The chain carries TRBV6-4 and TRBJ2-3; the D call from TCRdb, TRBD1, cannot be confirmed without DNA. This CDR3 has 16 residues. Germline V gene lookup returns CDR1 MRHNA and CDR2 SNTAGT. The chain's CDR3 is CASSDSAGRGTDTQYF.

This chain links TRBV6-4 with TRBJ2-2; the TCRdb D gene call, TRBD2, has no DNA to confirm it. CDR1 is MRHNA, CDR2 SNTAGT, per germline. The CDR3 spans 18 residues. The CDR3 spells CASSPGTSGREGTGELFF.

This clonotype ranks as medium-sized in terms of frequency. V gene TRBV7-6 combines with J gene TRBJ1-5. This CDR3 is 16 amino acids long. Germline CDR1 and CDR2: SGHVS and FNYEAQ. The CDR3 sequence is CASSLFGRGLNQPQHF.

CDR3 residues: CASSFGGDNEQFF. The chain links TRBV7-3 to TRBJ2-1. This CDR3 has 13 amino acids. Germline assignment: CDR1 SGHTA and CDR2 FQGTGA.

By frequency, this clonotype is medium-sized. V gene TRBV6-4 combines with J gene TRBJ1-2. Per the germline V gene, CDR1 is MRHNA and CDR2 is SNTAGT. The CDR3 sequence is 13 residues long. CDR3 in amino acids: CASSEGGVDGYTF.

By frequency, this clonotype is medium-sized (0.01 to 0.1%). The chain is built from TRBV13 and TRBJ2-3; TCRdb indicates TRBD2, and absent DNA this call remains unverified. Germline V gene lookup returns CDR1 PRHDT and CDR2 FYEKMQ (reference sequence). CDR3 length: 17 amino acids. CDR3 sequence: CASSSAWTSGGADTQYF.

The chain combines TRBV3-1 with TRBJ2-2. The length of the CDR3 is 17 residues. Looked up from germline, CDR1 is LGHDT and CDR2 is YNNKEL (reference sequence). CDR3 amino acids: CASSQEFLELNTGELFF.

Considering frequency, this clonotype is medium-sized (0.01 to 0.1%). The V call is TRBV6-2 or TRBV6-3, the J call TRBJ1-1. This CDR3 comprises 14 residues. Looked up from germline, CDR1 is MNHEY and CDR2 is SVGEGT. CDR3 in amino acids: CASSYGLLNTEAFF.

This rearrangement joins TRBV18 to TRBJ2-7; TCRdb gives TRBD1 as the D gene, but with no DNA this cannot be confirmed. The CDR3 consists of 11 residues. Germline assignment: CDR1 KGHSH and CDR2 LQKENI. This CDR3 reads CASSRENEQYF. The variable domain in full, with the rest retrieved from reference TRBV18 and TRBJ2-7, is NAGVMQNPRHLVRRRGQEARLRCSPMKGHSHVYWYRQLPEEGLKFMVYLQKENIIDESGMPKERFSAEFPKEGPSILRIQQVVRGDSAAYFCASSRENEQYFGPGTRLTVT.

This chain links TRBV6-2 or TRBV6-3 with TRBJ2-3; TCRdb picks TRBD2, but there is no DNA to check that call. This CDR3 is built from 15 residues. Germline V gives CDR1 MNHEY, CDR2 SVGEGT. CDR3 in amino acids: CASSLSGGAPDTQYF.

The chain carries TRBV25-1 and TRBJ1-5; the TRBD1 assignment by TCRdb is unverifiable without DNA. From germline, CDR1 is MGHDK and CDR2 SYGVNS. The CDR3 sequence is 20 residues long. The CDR3 spells CASSENQGGEVGRSNQPQHF.

The chain couples TRBV27 to TRBJ2-4; without DNA, the TCRdb call of TRBD2 cannot be checked. Germline V gives CDR1 MNHEY, CDR2 SMNVEV (reference sequence). The CDR3 runs to 14 residues. CDR3 loop: CASSLLAGVNIQYF.

This clonotype is labeled medium-sized (0.01 to 0.1%) based on frequency. The CDR3: CASSLSTTGTGELFF. The J gene is TRBJ2-2, the V gene TRBV6-4; no DNA is available, so the TRBD1 call from TCRdb remains unchecked. Germline V gene data show CDR1 as MRHNA and CDR2 as SNTAGT. The CDR3 loop spans 15 amino acids.

CDR3: CASSSTWGSYNEQFF. This chain connects TRBV6-2 or TRBV6-3 to TRBJ2-1. CDR3 length: 15 residues. Looked up from germline, CDR1 is MNHEY and CDR2 is SVGEGT.

The chain is built from TRBV6-4 and TRBJ2-2; TCRdb proposes TRBD1, but this gene call is untestable without DNA. Germline values: CDR1 MRHNA, CDR2 SNTAGT. The CDR3 is 15 amino acids. The CDR3 here is CASSIGGPNTGELFF.

The genes are TRBV23-1 and TRBJ1-5; TCRdb indicates TRBD1, and absent DNA this call remains unverified. TRBV23-1 is known as an ORF, though its function is uncertain. CDR3 length equals 16 residues. This CDR3 reads CASSQQTGFNNQPQHF.

The rearrangement joins TRBV6-4 to TRBJ1-6; TCRdb's D call, TRBD1, is unchecked because there is no DNA. Germline V gene lookup returns CDR1 MRHNA and CDR2 SNTAGT. The CDR3 has 16 amino acids. The CDR3 reads CASSDQGQGANSPLHF.

V is TRBV6-4 and J is TRBJ2-1; TCRdb's D call of TRBD1 is untestable without DNA. CDR3 length: 14 amino acids. The germline gives CDR1 MRHNA, CDR2 SNTAGT. The CDR3 loop reads CASSVKGEGDEQFF.

The chain has TRBV3-1 and TRBJ2-2; TCRdb names TRBD2, which stays unverified in the absence of DNA. The CDR3 runs 17 residues. CDR1 is LGHDT, CDR2 YNNKEL, per germline (reference sequence). This CDR3 is CASSQALAELNTGELFF.

This clonotype counts as medium-sized by frequency. The chain employs TRBV20-1 and TRBJ1-5; TCRdb outputs TRBD1, but without DNA this stays unchecked. Germline CDR1 and CDR2: DFQATT and SNEGSKA (reference sequence). The CDR3 contains 16 residues. The chain's CDR3 is CSAAFMKGGGNQPQHF.

The V call is TRBV20-1, the J call TRBJ2-7; TCRdb's D call, TRBD1, is unchecked because there is no DNA. The CDR3 length is 14 residues. Germline V gene sequence: CDR1 DFQATT, CDR2 SNEGSKA (reference sequence). This CDR3 is CSVTGARDVNEQYF.

This clonotype counts as medium-sized by frequency. The chain is built from TRBV3-1 and TRBJ2-1; TCRdb's D gene call, TRBD1, goes unchecked for lack of DNA. This CDR3 region has 17 residues. Germline CDR1 and CDR2: LGHDT and YNNKEL (reference sequence). CDR3 residues: CASSQDIIGISYNEQFF.

This clonotype is labeled medium-sized based on frequency. V is TRBV6-1 and J is TRBJ2-2; with no DNA, the TCRdb D assignment of TRBD2 cannot be verified. This CDR3 has 15 residues. Germline CDR1 is MNHNS and CDR2 is SASEGT. CDR3 protein: CASSEAAGGPGELFF.

This clonotype shows up as medium-sized by frequency. This sequence joins TRBV4-2 and TRBJ2-7; TCRdb returns TRBD1, unconfirmable since there is no DNA. The CDR3 sequence is 15 residues long. Looked up from germline, CDR1 is LGHNA and CDR2 is YNFKEQ. The CDR3 loop is CASSQEGGSSYEQYF.

The rearrangement joins TRBV7-8 to TRBJ2-5; TCRdb selects TRBD2, and the lack of DNA leaves this call unchecked. The CDR3 length is 15 residues. The germline V gene encodes CDR1 SGHVS and CDR2 FQNEAQ. Here the CDR3 reads CASSLEAGGQETQYF.

CDR3 sequence: CASSYRETGELFF. The gene calls are TRBV6-5 and TRBJ2-2; the TCRdb D gene call, TRBD2, has no DNA to confirm it. Germline loops: CDR1 MNHEY, CDR2 SVGAGI. The CDR3 is 13 residues long.

The rearrangement links TRBV6-4 to TRBJ2-3; the D gene TCRdb calls, TRBD1, cannot be checked with no DNA. Germline V CDR1 and CDR2: MRHNA, SNTAGT. CDR3 length: 15 residues. This CDR3 is CASSDSLQGGDTQYF.

This chain connects TRBV7-3 to TRBJ2-7; TCRdb proposes TRBD2, but this gene call is untestable without DNA. This CDR3 region has 15 residues. The germline gives CDR1 SGHTA, CDR2 FQGTGA. This CDR3 is CASSLEGGGAYEQYF.